These 3 T cell receptor beta chains came from one sample sequenced in a study of CD8 T cells in Susac syndrome. An input of about 0.45 to 1 ug of RNA was subjected to reverse transcription using random hexamers. TCRdb reprocessed the immunoSEQ multiplex PCR reads via MiXCR and lists one record per CDR3 protein. Of about 200,000 distinct CDR3 sequences in the sample, 85% to 95% were seen once. Input material: CD4+ T cells from PBMCs. The receptors here all came from a human donor in good health.

This clonotype was seen only once. This sequence joins TRBV5-6 and TRBJ2-2; D could derive from TRBD1 or TRBD2 (5 bases each). Germline V gene sequence: CDR1 SGHDT, CDR2 YYEEEE. The CDR3 totals 16 residues. Deletions cut 8 bases from V and 2 bases from J, with 19 bases between. Here the CDR3 DNA reads TGTGCCAGTATTCTAATGGGGCGGGCAAACACCGGGGAGCTGTTTTTT. Residues: CASILMGRANTGELFF. Full variable domain (missing parts from reference TRBV5-6 and TRBJ2-2): DAGVTQSPTHLIKTRGQQVTLRCSPKSGHDTVSWYQQALGQGPQFIFQYYEEEERQRGNFPDRFSGHQFPNYSSELNVNALLLGDSALYLCASILMGRANTGELFFGEGSRLTVL.

This chain links TRBV2 with TRBJ2-3; D remains unclear. The germline CDR1 and CDR2 sequences are SNHLY and FYNNEI. There are 14 residues in the CDR3. Trimming removed 8 bases from V and 3 bases from J, with 15 bases in between. The CDR3 sequence is CASEVKERTDTQYF. For the CDR3, the DNA is TGTGCCAGCGAAGTAAAGGAAAGGACAGATACGCAGTATTTT.

The V gene is TRBV20-1, the J gene TRBJ2-7; a possible D gene is TRBD1 (5 bases). Trimming left V 3 bases short and J 5 bases short, with 20 bases between. The CDR3 sequence is 15 residues long. Germline values: CDR1 DFQATT, CDR2 SNEGSKA (reference sequence). CDR3 in amino acids: CSASRRLGAANEQYF. The CDR3 bases are TGCAGTGCTAGCAGGCGGTTAGGGGCGGCTAACGAGCAGTACTTC.